Following are 3 T cell receptor beta chains from one sample sequenced in a study of shared clonotypes between healthy human individuals (TCRdb year 2020). The library relied on the immunoSEQ multiplex PCR assay. TCRdb mirrors the immuneACCESS table, restricted to in-frame sequences. Some clones are absent from its copies; in checked studies, under half trace to an unresolved V gene, and the reason for the others is unknown. The sample table lists approximately 2,300,000 clones, roughly 90% of them with a count of one. Together, the top ten hold 0.3% to 0.4% of the sample. Material: naive CD4+ T cells from PBMCs. The cell subset or site label for this specimen denotes: CD45RA+ positively selected. The receptors here all came from a man aged 18 to 35 in good health. Some clones in this sample may be carry-over from other donors' samples.

V and J are TRBV29-1 and TRBJ1-1, with 9 bases matching TRBD1. CDR3 length: 14 amino acids. Germline CDR1 is SQVTM and CDR2 is ANQGSEA. V was clipped by 6 bases and J by 3 bases; unmatched bases: 8. CDR3 bases: TGCAGCGTAGAAAACAGGGGGCGCCACACTGAAGCTTTCTTT. It yields the protein CSVENRGRHTEAFF.

CDR3 region: CASSSPAPYDEQYF. The CDR3 DNA is TGTGCCAGCAGTTCTCCCGCTCCTTACGACGAGCAGTACTTC. This rearrangement joins TRBV6-5 to TRBJ2-5; D uncertain. The DNA matches TRBJ2-7 better at its end, which makes the J call doubtful. Germline V gives CDR1 MNHEY, CDR2 SVGAGI. The CDR3 contains 14 residues.

This clone turned up a few times. The chain employs TRBV18 and TRBJ1-1; D unclear. There are 15 residues in the CDR3. Germline-derived CDR1 and CDR2 are KGHSH and LQKENI. Trimming took 0 bases from V and 2 from J, leaving 10 bases between them. The DNA of the CDR3 is TGTGCCAGCTCACCACCGACCGGGGTTAACACTGAAGCTTTCTTT. Its protein product is CASSPPTGVNTEAFF.